Included here is one T cell receptor (beta chain) sequence, with context. Its antigen is currently unknown. This sample was taken from a study of Ad26.COV2.S vaccination and SARS-CoV-2 variants. Across the whole study: Ad26.COV2.S was injected intramuscularly once or twice, 56 days apart. Study-level points and caveats: Total T cell responses may have been underestimated by the TCR breadth and depth analyses.

Profiled with immunoSEQ multiplex PCR; TCRdb holds only in-frame clones, not every one. The data contain about 680,000 clones, about 89% of them singletons. CDR1 is SGHNT and CDR2 is YENEEA in the germline V gene. V lost 5 bases, J lost 5 bases, and 9 bases stayed unmatched. The CDR3 is 15 amino acids. Documented treatment: about 20 received Ad26.COV2.S at low or high dose, single or two shots; about 5 received placebo; per-sample allocation not given. The samples date from day 63 after the first vaccine or placebo injection. Spike of the Wuhan-strain SARS-CoV-2 was expressed by an Ad26 vector, which formed the vaccine.

The rearrangement links TRBV11-3 to TRBJ2-5, with 9 bases fitting TRBD1. The specimen was peripheral blood, collected in a trial of Ad26.COV2.S vaccine versus placebo. The clonotype comes from a person aged 18-65 years who received the Ad26.COV2.S COVID-19 vaccine or a placebo. CDR3 coding DNA: TGTGCCAGCAGCGTCGGACAGGGGAGATGGGAGACCCAGTACTTC. It translates to CASSVGQGRWETQYF. Filled out from reference TRBV11-3 and TRBJ2-5, the complete variable domain reads EAGVVQSPRYKIIEKKQPVAFWCNPISGHNTLYWYLQNLGQGPELLIRYENEEAVDDSQLPKDRFSAERLKGVDSTLKIQPAELGDSAVYLCASSVGQGRWETQYFGPGTRLLVL.